Many counts were recorded for the clone carrying this TCR beta chain. Just one base apart from a much larger clone, this may be a read error. A J-beta primer mix and a sample-barcoded 5' primer were used in a second PCR of roughly 7 to 12 cycles. One entry per CDR3 protein results from TCRdb running MiXCR on the 5' RACE reads. The table has fewer than 1 million distinct CDR3 sequences, around 42% seen once. The sample comes from a study of blood T cells in healthy people across ages. The sequenced material came from blood. The clonotype comes from a man in his 60s in good health.

The DNA of the CDR3 is TGCGCCAGCAGCACTAGCGACTACAATGAGCAGTACTTC. It specifies CASSTSDYNEQYF. The J gene is TRBJ2-1, the V gene TRBV5-1, with 7 bases fitting TRBD2. The assigned J gene may be wrong: the sequence end matches TRBJ2-7 better. There are 13 residues in the CDR3. CDR1 SGHRS and CDR2 YFSETQ come from the germline V gene.